This paragraph reports one T cell receptor beta chain. The entry originates in a study of blood T cell repertoires in COVID-19. Study overall: Researchers got acute and convalescent COVID-19 samples from the United States, Italy and Spain. PBMCs, B-cell-depleted T cells, or T cells were the source of the cDNA or gDNA that made up the material.

CDR1 and CDR2 (germline): LNHNV, YYDKDF (reference sequence). The CDR3 has 14 residues. V lost 1 base and J 3 bases, leaving 9 bases between the germline ends. Profiling relied on immunoSEQ multiplex PCR, and the TCRdb table lists in-frame clones only, not all of them. The sample shows approximately 97,000 clones, approximately 86% of them seen only once. The clonotype was recovered from a woman aged 80 or over with acute or convalescent COVID-19. The chain employs TRBV15 and TRBJ2-5, with a tentative D call TRBD2 (6 bases). The sample consisted of peripheral blood. The CDR3 bases are TGTGCCACCAGCAGAGTTGGAGGGAAAGAGACCCAGTACTTC. This gives the protein CATSRVGGKETQYF. The variable domain in full, with the rest retrieved from reference TRBV15 and TRBJ2-5, is DAMVIQNPRYQVTQFGKPVTLSCSQTLNHNVMYWYQQKSSQAPKLLFHYYDKDFNNEADTPDNFQSRRPNTSFCFLDIRSPGLGDTAMYLCATSRVGGKETQYFGPGTRLLVL.